This T cell receptor (beta chain) emerged from a study of spatial heterogeneity in lung cancer. TCRdb re-analysed the 5' RACE reads in MiXCR, keeping a single row per CDR3 protein. The sample yields approximately 11,000 distinct CDR3 sequences, 5.5% to 7.5% seen once. The sample holds many counts of this clonotype. This beta chain was picked up by a library intended for alpha chains and is off target, so its count carries little meaning. Regarding time point: sample taken at primary tumor resection. Unsorted whole RNA of tumor, nontumor lung or frozen PBMC was sequenced. V lost 6 bases to trimming and J lost 7 bases, with 16 bases between them. Germline CDR1 SNHLY, CDR2 FYNNEI. The CDR3 length is 14 residues.

The clonotype comes from a male donor with early-stage non-small cell lung cancer. The material sequenced was normal lung tissue next to the tumor, taken at surgery. J is TRBJ2-4 and V is TRBV2; D is unclear. Here the CDR3 reads CASREPLSGNIQYF. The CDR3 nucleotides read TGTGCCAGCAGGGAGCCACTTTCCGGTAACATTCAGTACTTC.